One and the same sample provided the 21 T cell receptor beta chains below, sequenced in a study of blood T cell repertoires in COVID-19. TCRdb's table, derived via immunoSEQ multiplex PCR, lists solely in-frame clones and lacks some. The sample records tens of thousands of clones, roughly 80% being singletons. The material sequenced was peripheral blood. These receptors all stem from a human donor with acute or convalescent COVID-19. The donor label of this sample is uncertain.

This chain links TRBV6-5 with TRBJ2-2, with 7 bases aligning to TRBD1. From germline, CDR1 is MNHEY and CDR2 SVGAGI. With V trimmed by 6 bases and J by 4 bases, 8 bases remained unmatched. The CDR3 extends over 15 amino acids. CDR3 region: CASRLPGQTTGELFF. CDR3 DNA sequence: TGTGCCAGCAGGTTACCGGGACAGACCACCGGGGAGCTGTTTTTT.

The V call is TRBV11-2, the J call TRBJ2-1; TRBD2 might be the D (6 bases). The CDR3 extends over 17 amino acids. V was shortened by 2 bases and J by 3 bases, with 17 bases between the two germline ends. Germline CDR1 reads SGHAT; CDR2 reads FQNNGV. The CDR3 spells CASSLYGGTQNYNEQFF. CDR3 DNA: TGTGCCAGCAGCTTATATGGAGGGACGCAGAACTACAATGAGCAGTTCTTC.

Written as DNA, the CDR3 is TGTGCCAGCAGCTTAGCCGGGACAGGGCAGTCACCCCTCCACTTT. It yields the protein CASSLAGTGQSPLHF. The J gene is TRBJ1-6, the V gene TRBV7-2; TRBD1 matches 9 bases. This CDR3 is built from 15 residues. Trimming removed 0 bases from V and 10 bases from J; junction bases left unmatched: 4. Germline CDR1 is SGHTA and CDR2 is FQGNSA.

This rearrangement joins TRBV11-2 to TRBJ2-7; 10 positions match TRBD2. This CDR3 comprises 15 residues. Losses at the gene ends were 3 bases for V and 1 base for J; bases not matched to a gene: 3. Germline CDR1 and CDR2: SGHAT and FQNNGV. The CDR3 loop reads CASSFPSGSSYEQYF. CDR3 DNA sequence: TGTGCCAGCAGCTTCCCTAGCGGGAGTTCCTACGAGCAGTACTTC. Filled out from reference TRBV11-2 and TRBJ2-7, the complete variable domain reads EAGVAQSPRYKIIEKRQSVAFWCNPISGHATLYWYQQILGQGPKLLIQFQNNGVVDDSQLPKDRFSAERLKGVDSTLKIQPAKLEDSAVYLCASSFPSGSSYEQYFGPGTRLTVT.

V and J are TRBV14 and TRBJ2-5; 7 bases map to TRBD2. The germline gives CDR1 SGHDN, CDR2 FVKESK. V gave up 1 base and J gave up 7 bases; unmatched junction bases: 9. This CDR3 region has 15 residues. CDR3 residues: CASSQVPAGPWTQYF. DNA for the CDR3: TGTGCCAGCAGCCAAGTGCCAGCGGGACCTTGGACCCAGTACTTC.

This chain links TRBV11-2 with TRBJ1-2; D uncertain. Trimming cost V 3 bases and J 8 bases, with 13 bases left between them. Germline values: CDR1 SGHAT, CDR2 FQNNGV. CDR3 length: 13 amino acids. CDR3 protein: CASSFYLTMGYTF. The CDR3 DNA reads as TGTGCCAGCAGCTTCTATCTCACCATGGGCTACACCTTC.

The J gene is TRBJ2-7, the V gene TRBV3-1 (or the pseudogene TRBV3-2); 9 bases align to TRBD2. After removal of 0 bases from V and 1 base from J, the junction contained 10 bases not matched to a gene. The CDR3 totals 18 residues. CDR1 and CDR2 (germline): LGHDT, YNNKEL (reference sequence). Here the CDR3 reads CASSQEVFPLAGSYEQYF. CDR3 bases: TGTGCCAGCAGCCAAGAGGTTTTTCCGCTAGCGGGGTCCTACGAGCAGTACTTC.

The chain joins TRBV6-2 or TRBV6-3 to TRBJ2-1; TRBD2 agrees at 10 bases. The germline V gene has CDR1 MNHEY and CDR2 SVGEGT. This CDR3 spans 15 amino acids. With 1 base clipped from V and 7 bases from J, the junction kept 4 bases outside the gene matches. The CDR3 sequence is CASSYFLAGENEQFF. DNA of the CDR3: TGTGCCAGCAGTTACTTCCTAGCGGGAGAGAATGAGCAGTTCTTC.

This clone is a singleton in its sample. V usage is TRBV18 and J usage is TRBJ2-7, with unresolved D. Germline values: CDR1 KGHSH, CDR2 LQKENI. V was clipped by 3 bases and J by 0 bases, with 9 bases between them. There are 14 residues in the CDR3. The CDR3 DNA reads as TGTGCCAGCTCACCTGCGGAAAGCTCCTACGAGCAGTACTTC. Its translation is CASSPAESSYEQYF.

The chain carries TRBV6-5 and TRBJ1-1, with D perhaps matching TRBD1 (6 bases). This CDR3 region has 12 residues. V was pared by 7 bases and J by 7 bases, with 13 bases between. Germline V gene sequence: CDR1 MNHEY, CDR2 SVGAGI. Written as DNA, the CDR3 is TGTGCCAGCACCCGAGGACAGATTGAAGCTTTCTTT. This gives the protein CASTRGQIEAFF.

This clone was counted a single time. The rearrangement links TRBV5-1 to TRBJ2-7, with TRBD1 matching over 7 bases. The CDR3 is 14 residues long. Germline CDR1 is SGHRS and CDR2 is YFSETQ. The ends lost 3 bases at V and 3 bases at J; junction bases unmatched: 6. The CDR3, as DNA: TGCGCCAGCAGCTCCCACCGGGACAGCTACGAGCAGTACTTC. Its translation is CASSSHRDSYEQYF.

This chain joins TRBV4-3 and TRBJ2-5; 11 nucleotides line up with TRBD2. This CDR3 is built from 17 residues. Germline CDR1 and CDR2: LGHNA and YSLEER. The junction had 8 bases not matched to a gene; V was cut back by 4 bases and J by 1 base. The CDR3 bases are TGCGCCAGCAGCCTGGGTAGCGGGGGGGCGCTCCAAGAGACCCAGTACTTC. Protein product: CASSLGSGGALQETQYF.

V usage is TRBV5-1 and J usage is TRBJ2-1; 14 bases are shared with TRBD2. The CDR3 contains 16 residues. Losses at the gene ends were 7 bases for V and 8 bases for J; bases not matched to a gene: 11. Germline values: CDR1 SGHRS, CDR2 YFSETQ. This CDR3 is CASDSPGLAGVYEQFF. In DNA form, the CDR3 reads TGCGCCAGCGACTCCCCGGGACTAGCGGGGGTATATGAGCAGTTCTTC. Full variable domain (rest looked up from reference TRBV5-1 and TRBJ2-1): KAGVTQTPRYLIKTRGQQVTLSCSPISGHRSVSWYQQTPGQGLQFLFEYFSETQRNKGNFPGRFSGRQFSNSRSEMNVSTLELGDSALYLCASDSPGLAGVYEQFFGPGTRLTVL.

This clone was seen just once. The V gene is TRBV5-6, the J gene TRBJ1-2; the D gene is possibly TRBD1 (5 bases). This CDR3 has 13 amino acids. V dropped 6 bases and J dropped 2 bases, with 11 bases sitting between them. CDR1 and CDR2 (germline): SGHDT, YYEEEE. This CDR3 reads CASTPRGNYGYTF. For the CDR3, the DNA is TGTGCCAGCACCCCTCGGGGGAACTATGGCTACACCTTC.

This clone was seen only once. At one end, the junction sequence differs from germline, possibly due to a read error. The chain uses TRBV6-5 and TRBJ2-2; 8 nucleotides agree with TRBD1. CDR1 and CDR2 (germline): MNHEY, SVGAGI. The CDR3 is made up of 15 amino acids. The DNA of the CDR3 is TGTGTCAGCAGAGGACAGGGAACGAACACCGGGGAGCTGTTTTTT. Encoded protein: CVSRGQGTNTGELFF.

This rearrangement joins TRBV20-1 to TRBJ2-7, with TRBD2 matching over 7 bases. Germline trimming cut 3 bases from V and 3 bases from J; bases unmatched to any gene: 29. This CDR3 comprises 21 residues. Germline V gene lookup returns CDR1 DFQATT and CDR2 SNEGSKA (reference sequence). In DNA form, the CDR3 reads TGCAGTGCTAGTAGGCCCCTACTAGCGTTGGCGGGAGTAGGATGGAGCTACGAGCAGTACTTC. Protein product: CSASRPLLALAGVGWSYEQYF.

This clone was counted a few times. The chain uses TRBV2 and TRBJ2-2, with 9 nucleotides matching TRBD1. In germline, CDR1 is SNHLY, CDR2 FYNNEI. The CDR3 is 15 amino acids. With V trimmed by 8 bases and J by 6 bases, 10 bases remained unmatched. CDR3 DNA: TGTGCCAGCGGTCCGGGACAGGGCATACCCGGGGAGCTGTTTTTT. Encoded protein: CASGPGQGIPGELFF.

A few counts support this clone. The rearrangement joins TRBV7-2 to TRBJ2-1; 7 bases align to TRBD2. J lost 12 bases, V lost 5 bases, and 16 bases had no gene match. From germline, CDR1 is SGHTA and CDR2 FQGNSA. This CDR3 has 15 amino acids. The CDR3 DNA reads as TGTGCCAGCAGCCCCCCTCGCCCCAGGGCGGGGGTGCAGTTCTTC. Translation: CASSPPRPRAGVQFF.

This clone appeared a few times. Written as DNA, the CDR3 is TGTGCCAGCTCACCCCAACAAGATCAGCCCCAGCATTTT. This gives the protein CASSPQQDQPQHF. This chain links TRBV18 with TRBJ1-5; D unresolved. Germline CDR1 and CDR2: KGHSH and LQKENI. V lost 3 bases and J 5 bases, leaving 8 bases between the germline ends. The CDR3 sequence is 13 residues long.

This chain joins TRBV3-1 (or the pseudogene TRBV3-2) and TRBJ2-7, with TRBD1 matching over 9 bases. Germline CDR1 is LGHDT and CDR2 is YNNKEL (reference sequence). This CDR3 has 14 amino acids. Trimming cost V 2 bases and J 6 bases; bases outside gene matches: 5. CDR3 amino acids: CASSQLRTGAEQYF. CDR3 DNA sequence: TGTGCCAGCAGCCAACTCCGGACAGGGGCCGAGCAGTACTTC.

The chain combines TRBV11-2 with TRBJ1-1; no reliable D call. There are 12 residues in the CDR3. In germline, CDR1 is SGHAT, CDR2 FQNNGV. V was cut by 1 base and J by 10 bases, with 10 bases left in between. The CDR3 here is CASSLVSERAFF. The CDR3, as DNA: TGTGCCAGCAGCTTAGTATCCGAGAGAGCTTTCTTT. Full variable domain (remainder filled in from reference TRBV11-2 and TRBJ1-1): EAGVAQSPRYKIIEKRQSVAFWCNPISGHATLYWYQQILGQGPKLLIQFQNNGVVDDSQLPKDRFSAERLKGVDSTLKIQPAKLEDSAVYLCASSLVSERAFFGQGTRLTVV.